A single sample is the source of the 11 T cell receptor beta chains below, sequenced in a study of blood T cell repertoires in COVID-19. Only in-frame clones appear in the TCRdb table, and some are missing; sequencing was by immunoSEQ multiplex PCR. The sample lists fewer than 300,000 clones, roughly 84% occurring once. Sequenced input: peripheral blood. The receptors stem from a human donor with COVID-19, enrolled during active disease. The donor label of this sample is uncertain.

This chain uses TRBV6-4 with TRBJ2-2; 7 bases match TRBD1. The V gene's germline CDR1 is MRHNA and CDR2 SNTAGT. V lost 3 bases, J lost 4 bases, and 8 bases stayed unmatched. CDR3 length: 16 residues. As DNA, the CDR3 is TGTGCCAGCAGTGATTCTTACAGGGGCGCCACCGGGGAGCTGTTTTTT. It yields the protein CASSDSYRGATGELFF.

The chain joins TRBV29-1 to TRBJ2-1, with 7 bases that match TRBD2. With V trimmed by 0 bases and J by 0 bases, 5 bases remained unmatched. This CDR3 spans 16 amino acids. Germline CDR1 SQVTM, CDR2 ANQGSEA. The CDR3: CSVEDFGGSSYNEQFF. The CDR3 bases are TGCAGCGTTGAAGACTTCGGCGGGAGCTCCTACAATGAGCAGTTCTTC.

The CDR3 coding sequence is TGTGCCAGCAGCCCCATGGGACTCCTGTCCACCGGGGAGCTGTTTTTT. Translated: CASSPMGLLSTGELFF. The chain combines TRBV3-1 (or the pseudogene TRBV3-2) with TRBJ2-2, with D perhaps TRBD2 (6 bases). The germline CDR1 and CDR2 sequences are LGHDT and YNNKEL (reference sequence). The CDR3 totals 16 residues. The germline V and J ends were trimmed by 4 bases and 4 bases, with 16 bases remaining between them.

The rearrangement joins TRBV6-6 to TRBJ2-7; D uncertain. CDR3 length: 11 residues. Trimming removed 7 bases at V and 3 bases at J, with 7 bases between. Germline V gives CDR1 MNHNY, CDR2 SVGAGI (reference sequence). The CDR3 loop is CASTHSYEQYF. In DNA form, the CDR3 reads TGTGCCAGCACTCACAGCTACGAGCAGTACTTC.

This clone has ten or more counts. The rearrangement links TRBV27 to TRBJ2-1; TRBD2 aligns across 8 bases. V was clipped by 5 bases and J by 7 bases; unmatched bases: 13. This CDR3 region has 16 residues. Germline CDR1 is MNHEY and CDR2 is SMNVEV (reference sequence). In DNA form, the CDR3 reads TGTGCCAGCAGTCCTCACGGGGGGGGGCCCGATAATGAGCAGTTCTTC. This sequence encodes CASSPHGGGPDNEQFF.

The chain uses TRBV24-1 and TRBJ1-5; TRBD1 matches at 10 bases. The trim removed 8 bases at V and 5 bases at J, leaving 11 bases unmatched. The CDR3 sequence is 16 residues long. CDR1 and CDR2 from the germline V gene are KGHDR and SFDVKD. This CDR3 is CATNGTGDQAYQPQHF. DNA of the CDR3: TGTGCCACCAACGGGACAGGGGACCAGGCGTATCAGCCCCAGCATTTT.

Only one count was recorded for this clone. V gene TRBV6-4 combines with J gene TRBJ2-3; 9 bases are a match to TRBD2. Germline V gives CDR1 MRHNA, CDR2 SNTAGT. V was pared by 3 bases and J by 6 bases, with 4 bases of the junction left unmatched. This CDR3 has 14 amino acids. DNA of the CDR3: TGTGCCAGCAGTGATTTGGCGGGAGGGGATACGCAGTATTTT. Amino acids: CASSDLAGGDTQYF.

A single count supports this clone. The chain couples TRBV30 to TRBJ2-7, with TRBD2 matching 8 bases. CDR3 length: 14 amino acids. The germline V gene has CDR1 GTSNPN and CDR2 SVGIG (reference sequence). Unmatched junction bases numbered 8, after V lost 5 bases and J lost 2 bases. CDR3 bases: TGTGCCTGGTCCTACGGGGGGGTAACCTACGAGCAGTACTTC. It codes for CAWSYGGVTYEQYF.

In this sample, this clone turned up once. This chain links TRBV18 with TRBJ2-1, with 7 bases aligning to TRBD2. This CDR3 has 15 residues. Germline loops: CDR1 KGHSH, CDR2 LQKENI. The junction had 5 bases not matched to a gene; V was cut back by 6 bases and J by 0 bases. CDR3 DNA sequence: TGTGCCAGCTCGCGGGACTACGACTCCTACAATGAGCAGTTCTTC. Translation gives CASSRDYDSYNEQFF.

The V and J genes are TRBV19 and TRBJ1-4; D might be TRBD1 (5 bases). Trimming stripped 3 bases from V and 8 bases from J, with 13 bases between. The germline V gene encodes CDR1 LNHDA and CDR2 SQIVND (reference sequence). CDR3 length equals 14 residues. CDR3 sequence (DNA): TGTGCCAGTAGTATCCAGGGTTCAGGGGAAAAACTGTTTTTT. Its translation: CASSIQGSGEKLFF.

This sequence joins TRBV3-1 (or the pseudogene TRBV3-2) and TRBJ2-1; possibly TRBD2 for D (5 bases). V was shortened by 2 bases and J by 4 bases, with 9 bases between the two germline ends. Germline CDR1 is LGHDT and CDR2 is YNNKEL (reference sequence). The CDR3 totals 14 residues. CDR3 nucleotide sequence: TGTGCCAGCAGCCAACTCGGGGTTTACAATGAGCAGTTCTTC. Translating gives CASSQLGVYNEQFF.